This T cell receptor beta chain emerged from a study of beta chain features in type 1 diabetes. Study-wide background: No patient-donor differences in age, gender, total cells or subset yield.

The entirety of the isolated RNA underwent reverse transcription, so expressed TCRB transcripts were sequenced. TCRdb keeps only in-frame clones here, not all; method: immunoSEQ multiplex PCR. This sample has about 230,000 clones; 15% to 20% occur once, and the top ten carry less than 0.09%. Using CD45RO/CCR7/CD25/CD127/CD95/CD27, CD4+ naive, central memory, regulatory and stem cell-like memory cells were sorted. J lost 0 bases, V lost 5 bases, and 2 bases had no gene match. CDR3 length equals 16 residues. CDR1 and CDR2 (germline): SEHNR, FQNEAQ (reference sequence). This clone came up a few times. The antigen remains undetermined. Findings of the study overall: For Type 1 diabetes patients, all four CD4+ subsets carried TCRB CDR3s that were moderately but significantly shorter. PCR might show a preference for shorter templates, equally across patients and controls.

The receptor was derived from a man aged 25-40 years with type 1 diabetes. The gene calls are TRBV7-9 and TRBJ2-3, with TRBD2 identical over 13 bases. Source material: naive CD4+ T cells from blood. The CDR3 nucleotides are TGTGCCAGCAGCCCGGGACTAGCGGGGAGCACAGATACGCAGTATTTT. Encoded protein: CASSPGLAGSTDTQYF.